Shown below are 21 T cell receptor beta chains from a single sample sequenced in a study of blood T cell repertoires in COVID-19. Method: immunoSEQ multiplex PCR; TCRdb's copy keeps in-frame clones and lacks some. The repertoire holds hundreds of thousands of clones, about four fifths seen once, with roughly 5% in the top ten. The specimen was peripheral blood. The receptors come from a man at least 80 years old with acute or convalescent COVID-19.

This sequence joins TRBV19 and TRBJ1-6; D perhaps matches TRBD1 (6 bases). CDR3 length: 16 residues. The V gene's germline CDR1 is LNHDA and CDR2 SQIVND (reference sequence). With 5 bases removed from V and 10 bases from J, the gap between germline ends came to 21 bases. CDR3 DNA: TGTGCCAGTAGTCTGCGGGGGGCCAGTTCGGGGTCACCCCTCCACTTT. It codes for CASSLRGASSGSPLHF.

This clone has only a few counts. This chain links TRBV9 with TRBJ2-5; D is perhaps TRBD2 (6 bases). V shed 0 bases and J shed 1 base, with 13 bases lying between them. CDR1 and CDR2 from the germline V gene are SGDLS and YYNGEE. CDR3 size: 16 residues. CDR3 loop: CASSVGPAGPQETQYF. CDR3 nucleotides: TGTGCCAGCAGCGTAGGCCCAGCGGGCCCCCAAGAGACCCAGTACTTC.

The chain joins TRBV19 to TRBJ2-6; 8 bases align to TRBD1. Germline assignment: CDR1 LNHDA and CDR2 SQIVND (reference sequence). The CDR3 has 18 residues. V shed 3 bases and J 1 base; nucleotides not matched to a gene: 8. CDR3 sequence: CASSMIGQGMSGANVLTF. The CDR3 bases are TGTGCCAGTAGTATGATTGGACAGGGTATGTCTGGGGCCAACGTCCTGACTTTC.

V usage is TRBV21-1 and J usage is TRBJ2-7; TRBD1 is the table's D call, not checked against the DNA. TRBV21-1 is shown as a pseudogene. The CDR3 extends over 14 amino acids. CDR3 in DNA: TGTGCCAGCAGCAAAGCGCAGGGTTGGGGCGAGCAGTACTTC. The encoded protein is CASSKAQGWGEQYF.

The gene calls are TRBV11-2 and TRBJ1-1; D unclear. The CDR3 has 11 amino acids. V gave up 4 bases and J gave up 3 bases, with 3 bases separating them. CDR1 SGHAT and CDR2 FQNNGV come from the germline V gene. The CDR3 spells CASSSYTEAFF. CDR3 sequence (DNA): TGTGCCAGCAGCTCGTACACTGAAGCTTTCTTT.

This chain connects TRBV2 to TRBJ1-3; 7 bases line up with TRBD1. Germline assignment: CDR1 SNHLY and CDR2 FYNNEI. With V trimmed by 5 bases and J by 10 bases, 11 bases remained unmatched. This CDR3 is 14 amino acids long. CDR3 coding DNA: TGTGCCAGCAGTCCGGGACAGAACCGAGTAACCATATATTTT. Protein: CASSPGQNRVTIYF.

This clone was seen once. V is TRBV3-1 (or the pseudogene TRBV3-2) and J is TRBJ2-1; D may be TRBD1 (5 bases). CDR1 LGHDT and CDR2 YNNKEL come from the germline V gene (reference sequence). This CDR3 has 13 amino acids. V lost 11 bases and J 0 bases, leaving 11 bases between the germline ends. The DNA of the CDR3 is TGTGCCCGCCGGACAAACTCCTACAATGAGCAGTTCTTC. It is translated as CARRTNSYNEQFF.

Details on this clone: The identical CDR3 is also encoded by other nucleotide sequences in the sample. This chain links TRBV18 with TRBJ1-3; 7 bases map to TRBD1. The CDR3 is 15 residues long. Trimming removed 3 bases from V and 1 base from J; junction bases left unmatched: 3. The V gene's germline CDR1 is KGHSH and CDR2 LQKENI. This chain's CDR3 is CASSPTGSSGNTIYF. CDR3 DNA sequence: TGTGCCAGCTCACCGACAGGGTCATCTGGAAACACCATATATTTT.

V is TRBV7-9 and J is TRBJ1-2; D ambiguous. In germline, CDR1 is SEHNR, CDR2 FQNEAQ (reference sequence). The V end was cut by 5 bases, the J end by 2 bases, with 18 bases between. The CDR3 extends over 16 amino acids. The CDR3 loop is CASSRSGGQTNYGYTF. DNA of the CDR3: TGTGCCAGCAGCCGAAGTGGAGGCCAGACCAACTATGGCTACACCTTC.

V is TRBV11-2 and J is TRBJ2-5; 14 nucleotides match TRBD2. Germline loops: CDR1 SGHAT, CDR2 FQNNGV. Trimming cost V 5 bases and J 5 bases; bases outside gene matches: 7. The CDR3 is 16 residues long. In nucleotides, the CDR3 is TGTGCCAGCAGCCCAGGACTAGCGGGGGGTGCGGAGACCCAGTACTTC. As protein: CASSPGLAGGAETQYF. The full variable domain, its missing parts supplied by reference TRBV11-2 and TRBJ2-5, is EAGVAQSPRYKIIEKRQSVAFWCNPISGHATLYWYQQILGQGPKLLIQFQNNGVVDDSQLPKDRFSAERLKGVDSTLKIQPAKLEDSAVYLCASSPGLAGGAETQYFGPGTRLLVL.

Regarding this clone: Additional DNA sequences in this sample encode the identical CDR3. For the CDR3, the DNA is TGTGCCAGCAGTTTAGGACAGGAGGATGGCTACACCTTC. As protein: CASSLGQEDGYTF. The chain couples TRBV28 to TRBJ1-2, with 7 bases fitting TRBD1. The length of the CDR3 is 13 residues. J gave up 6 bases and V 2 bases, and 3 bases lay outside the gene matches. Germline loops: CDR1 MDHEN, CDR2 SYDVKM.

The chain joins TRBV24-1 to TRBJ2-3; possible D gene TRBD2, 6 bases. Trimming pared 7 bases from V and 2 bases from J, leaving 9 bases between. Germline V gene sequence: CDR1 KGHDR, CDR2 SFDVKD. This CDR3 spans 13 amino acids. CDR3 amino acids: CATSSGDTDTQYF. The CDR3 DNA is TGTGCCACCAGCTCGGGAGACACAGATACGCAGTATTTT.

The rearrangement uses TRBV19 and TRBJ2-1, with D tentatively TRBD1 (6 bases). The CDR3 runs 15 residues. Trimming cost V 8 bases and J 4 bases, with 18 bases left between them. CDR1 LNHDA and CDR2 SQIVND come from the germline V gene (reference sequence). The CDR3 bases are TGTGCCAGTGGAGATACAGGGTTCTCGTACAATGAGCAGTTCTTC. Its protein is CASGDTGFSYNEQFF.

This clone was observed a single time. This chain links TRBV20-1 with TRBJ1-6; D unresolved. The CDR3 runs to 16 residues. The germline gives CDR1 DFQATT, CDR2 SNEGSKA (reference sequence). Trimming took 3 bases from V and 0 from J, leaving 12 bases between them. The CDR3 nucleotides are TGCAGTGCTAGTGGTGTGGGGAGCTCCTATAATTCACCCCTCCACTTT. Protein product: CSASGVGSSYNSPLHF.

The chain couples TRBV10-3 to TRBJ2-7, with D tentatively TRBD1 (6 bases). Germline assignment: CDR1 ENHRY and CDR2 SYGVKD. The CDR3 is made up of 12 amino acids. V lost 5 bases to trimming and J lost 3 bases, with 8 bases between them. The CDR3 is CAISTGNYEQYF. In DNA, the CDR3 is TGTGCCATCAGTACAGGGAACTACGAGCAGTACTTC.

In DNA form, the CDR3 reads TGCGCCAGCAGCGGACTAGCGGGAGGAGATGAGCAGTTCTTC. As protein: CASSGLAGGDEQFF. The gene calls are TRBV10-1 and TRBJ2-1; 14 nucleotides match TRBD2. The CDR3 extends over 14 amino acids. The germline V gene encodes CDR1 WNHNN and CDR2 SYGVQD (reference sequence). The junction had 3 bases not matched to a gene; V was cut back by 6 bases and J by 8 bases.

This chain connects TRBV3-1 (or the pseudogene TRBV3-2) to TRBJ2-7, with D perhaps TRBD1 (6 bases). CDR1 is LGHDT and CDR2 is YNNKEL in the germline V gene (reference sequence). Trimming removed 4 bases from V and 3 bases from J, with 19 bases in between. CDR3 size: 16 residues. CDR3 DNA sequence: TGTGCCAGCAGCCGTTACGGGACACCAGGGGTCTACGAGCAGTACTTC. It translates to CASSRYGTPGVYEQYF.

CDR3 in DNA: TGTGCCAGCAGTTCGTCGACAGATCTGTGGGAGCAGTACTTC. Residues: CASSSSTDLWEQYF. The V call is TRBV27, the J call TRBJ2-7; a weak D match, TRBD1 (5 bases). The CDR3 length is 14 residues. The V and J ends lost 4 bases and 7 bases respectively, with 17 bases between them. The germline V gene encodes CDR1 MNHEY and CDR2 SMNVEV (reference sequence).

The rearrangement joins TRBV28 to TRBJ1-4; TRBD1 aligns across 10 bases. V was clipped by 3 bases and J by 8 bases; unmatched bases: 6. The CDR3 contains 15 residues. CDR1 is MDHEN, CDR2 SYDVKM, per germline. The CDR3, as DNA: TGTGCCAGCAGTTTGAAGGGACAGGGGACCGAAAAACTGTTTTTT. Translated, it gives CASSLKGQGTEKLFF. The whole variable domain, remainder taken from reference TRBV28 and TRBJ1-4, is DVKVTQSSRYLVKRTGEKVFLECVQDMDHENMFWYRQDPGLGLRLIYFSYDVKMKEKGDIPEGYSVSREKKERFSLILESASTNQTSMYLCASSLKGQGTEKLFFGSGTQLSVL.

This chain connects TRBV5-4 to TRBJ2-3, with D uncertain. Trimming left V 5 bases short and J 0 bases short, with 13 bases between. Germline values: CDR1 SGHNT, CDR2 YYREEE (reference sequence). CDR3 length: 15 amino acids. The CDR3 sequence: CASSSDLPSTDTQYF. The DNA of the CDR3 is TGTGCCAGCAGTTCCGACTTGCCTAGCACAGATACGCAGTATTTT.

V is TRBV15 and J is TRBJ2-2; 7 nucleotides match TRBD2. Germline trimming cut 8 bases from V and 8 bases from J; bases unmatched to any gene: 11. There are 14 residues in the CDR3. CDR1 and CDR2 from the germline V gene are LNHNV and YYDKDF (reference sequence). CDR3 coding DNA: TGTGCCACCGGAATTCGGGAGGTGCCGGGGGAGCTGTTTTTT. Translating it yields CATGIREVPGELFF.